Sequencing of this T cell receptor (beta chain) was carried out in a study of T-cell reconstitution after alpha-beta-depleted transplantation in children (dated by TCRdb to about 2016). With regard to the full study: Using TCR repertoire profiling, the study quantitatively followed how T-cell immune reconstitution unfolded in children after TCRalphabeta/CD19-depleted allogeneic hematopoietic cell transplantation. Points the paper makes about the study in general: The frequencies of hyperexpanded clones fell over the following months, and after one year, T-cell counts and TCRbeta diversity were mostly attributed to newly produced T cells. Apparently early alphabetaT-cell count recovery about two months after transplant reportedly relied on only several hundred rapidly expanded clones derived from non-depleted graft cells. In some patients, the high TCRbeta diversity seen at day 60 was put down to recipient T cells and intrathymic progenitors that had survived conditioning.

Sample treatment or condition, as interpreted from the label and publication: allogeneic hematopoietic cell transplantation with graft depleted of TCRalphabeta T cells and CD19 B cells. The transplant recipients were children given TCRalphabeta/CD19-depleted allogeneic hematopoietic cell grafts. In the case of this clonotype: Its specific antigen is unknown. No qualities accompany the bases; no much larger clone lies one base away.

The receptor library was made with PCR. Data came from an Illumina HiSeq 2500. Molecular barcoding was employed in the preparation of TCR libraries, with unique molecular identifiers being used to normalize TCRbeta repertoire quantification. Using fastp trimming at Q25 and MiXCR clonotype assembly, TCRdb reanalyzed the public sequencing data and kept in-frame beta chains. Rows matching on CDR3 protein sequence are summarized as one entry with the most common DNA and genes. Counted in this sample were approximately 1,000,000 distinct CDR3 sequences; about 29% of them appeared once. Roughly 31% of the sample is held by the ten biggest clonotypes. From the cysteine through the phenylalanine, the CDR3 covers 10 amino acids. The entry retains the CDR3 DNA only, 30 bases that are in frame from base 1. V is shortened by 8 bases, J by 6 bases, and the region joining them spans 7 bases. The germline V gene encodes CDR1 MRHNA and CDR2 SNTAGT.

The sequenced sample was PBMCs, mostly from graft donor cells, obtained 360 days after TCRalphabeta/CD19-depleted stem cell transplant. The chain links TRBV6-4 with TRBJ1-1; the D gene is not confidently resolved. The TCR was taken from a boy in the first two years of life who had a stem cell transplant for SCID, so the T cells may come from the graft donor. Here the CDR3 is given as CASLNAEAFF. Read as DNA, the sequence is TGTGCCAGCCTAAATGCTGAAGCTTTCTTT.